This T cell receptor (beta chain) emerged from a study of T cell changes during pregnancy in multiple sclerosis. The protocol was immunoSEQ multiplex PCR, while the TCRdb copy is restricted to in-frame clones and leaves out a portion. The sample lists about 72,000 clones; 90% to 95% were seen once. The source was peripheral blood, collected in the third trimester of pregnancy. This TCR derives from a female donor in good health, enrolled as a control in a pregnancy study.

CDR3 bases: TGTGCCAGCAGTTTGGGGGGGCTGGGCACTGAAGCTTTCTTT. It yields the protein CASSLGGLGTEAFF. The rearrangement uses TRBV11-1 and TRBJ1-1; possibly TRBD1 for D (6 bases). The V gene lost 6 bases and the J gene lost 4 bases, with 15 bases spanning the gap. The CDR3 spans 14 residues. Looked up from germline, CDR1 is SGHAT and CDR2 is FQDESV (reference sequence).